This T cell receptor beta chain was captured by sequencing in a study of beta chain features in type 1 diabetes. Study-level points and caveats: Across all four CD4+ subsets, people with type 1 diabetes showed modestly shorter TCRB CDR3s.

Expressed TCRB transcripts were sequenced, since all the RNA that had been isolated was reverse transcribed. Assay used: immunoSEQ multiplex PCR; TCRdb lists only in-frame clones, some missing. The data show 640,000 or so clones, around an eighth seen once. This clone has more than one count but fewer than ten. Its specificity is unknown. A sort by CD45RO/CCR7/CD25/CD127/CD95/CD27 yielded CD4+ naive, central memory, regulatory and stem cell-like memory cells. Germline CDR1 and CDR2: SGHNT and YYREEE (reference sequence). V lost 3 bases to trimming and J lost 1 base; unmatched junction nucleotides: 7. The CDR3 is 16 amino acids.

The receptor was derived from a man between 18 and 29 years old with type 1 diabetes. This chain connects TRBV5-4 to TRBJ1-3; 7 bases match TRBD1. Sequencing used naive CD4+ T cells from blood. CDR3: CASSYNRGQSGNTIYF. The CDR3 DNA reads TGTGCCAGCAGCTACAACAGGGGCCAGTCTGGAAACACCATATATTTT.